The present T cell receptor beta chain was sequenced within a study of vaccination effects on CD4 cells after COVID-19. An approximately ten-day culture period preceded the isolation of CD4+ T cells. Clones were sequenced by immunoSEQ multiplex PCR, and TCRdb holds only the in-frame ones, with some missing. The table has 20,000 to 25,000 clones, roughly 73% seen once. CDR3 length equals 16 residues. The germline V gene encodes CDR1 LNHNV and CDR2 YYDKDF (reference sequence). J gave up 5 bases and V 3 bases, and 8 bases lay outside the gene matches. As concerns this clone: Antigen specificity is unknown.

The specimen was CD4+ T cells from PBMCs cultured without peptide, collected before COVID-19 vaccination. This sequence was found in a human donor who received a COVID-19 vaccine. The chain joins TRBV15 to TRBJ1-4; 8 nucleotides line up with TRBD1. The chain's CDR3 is CATSRGGQVGNEKLFF. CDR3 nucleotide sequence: TGTGCCACCAGCAGGGGGGGACAGGTGGGGAATGAAAAACTGTTTTTT. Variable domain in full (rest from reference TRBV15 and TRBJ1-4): DAMVIQNPRYQVTQFGKPVTLSCSQTLNHNVMYWYQQKSSQAPKLLFHYYDKDFNNEADTPDNFQSRRPNTSFCFLDIRSPGLGDTAMYLCATSRGGQVGNEKLFFGSGTQLSVL.